This entry is about one T cell receptor beta chain. This clonotype was detected a few times. Which antigen it targets is not known. The input lacks base qualities; no much larger clone sits a single base away. Libraries were made using RT-PCR. TCRdb names Illumina MiSeq as the instrument used. Clones were called with MiXCR by TCRdb after fastp trimmed the public reads at Q25, and only in-frame beta chains were retained. Every CDR3 protein is listed once, alongside the most common genes and DNA of its rows. The sample includes fewer than 800,000 distinct CDR3 sequences, with 11% to 15% observed a single time. The ten most abundant clones make up 3.6% of the sample. The sample is drawn from a study (dated by TCRdb to about 2016). Trimming takes 1 base from V and 3 bases from J, and the germline ends sit 19 bases apart. The CDR3 holds 17 amino acids from the cysteine to the phenylalanine. Here the CDR3 DNA is all that survives: 51 bases in frame from base 1. The germline V gene (reference sequence) gives CDR1 as SGHKS and CDR2 as YYEKEE.

The sample comprised memory CD4+ T cells from blood. Here the chain combines TRBV5-5 and TRBJ1-1, and possibly TRBD1, on 6 matching bases. The receptor was isolated from a female donor in good health, serving as a healthy control. The DNA reads as follows: TGTGCCAGCAGCTTGACCTTCATCACCCAGGGGTACACTGAAGCTTTCTTT. It specifies CASSLTFITQGYTEAFF.